These 24 T cell receptor beta chains were all obtained from the same sample, sequenced in a study of tissue T cells after allogeneic stem cell transplantation. Enrolled prospectively were adult allogeneic hematopoietic cell transplant recipients whose graft-versus-host disease was steroid-refractory. Sequencing used immunoSEQ multiplex PCR; TCRdb keeps in-frame clones, though not all of them. The sample lists roughly 1,700 clones, over 80% seen once, with 9.3% in the top ten. Specimen: stomach tissue, collected at autopsy. The receptors stem from a male patient of 60 years or more with steroid-refractory graft-versus-host disease after an allogeneic stem cell transplant. Some T cells may be supplied by the graft donor.

The V call is TRBV18, the J call TRBJ2-7, with TRBD1 identical over 9 bases. The CDR3 has 14 amino acids. CDR1 is KGHSH, CDR2 LQKENI, per germline. The J segment lost 3 bases and the V segment lost 5 bases, leaving 5 bases of the junction unmatched. The CDR3 loop is CASSIKGQGYEQYF. The CDR3 nucleotides are TGTGCCAGCTCAATAAAGGGACAGGGCTACGAGCAGTACTTC.

This clone was seen more than once but under ten times. This chain uses TRBV30 with TRBJ1-2, with unresolved D. This CDR3 spans 13 amino acids. V dropped 0 bases and J dropped 4 bases, with 9 bases sitting between them. The germline CDR1 and CDR2 sequences are GTSNPN and SVGIG (reference sequence). CDR3 DNA sequence: TGTGCCTGGAGTGTAGAGCCCCTCTATGGCTACACCTTC. The encoded protein is CAWSVEPLYGYTF.

The CDR3 bases are TGTGCCATCAGTGAGGCAGGGCTGGTAGTTGAAGCTTTCTTT. Residues: CAISEAGLVVEAFF. The rearrangement links TRBV10-3 to TRBJ1-1; weak D call: TRBD1 (5 bases). The V end lost 2 bases, the J end lost 7 bases, and 14 bases lay between the germline ends. Germline V gene lookup returns CDR1 ENHRY and CDR2 SYGVKD. CDR3 length: 14 residues.

This clone was seen just once. CDR3 sequence reads: CASSLDRSGGLGGYTF. CDR3 coding DNA: TGTGCCAGCAGCTTAGATCGATCTGGCGGGTTGGGTGGCTACACCTTC. The chain couples TRBV7-2 to TRBJ1-2; D not resolved. The germline CDR1 and CDR2 sequences are SGHTA and FQGNSA. The CDR3 is 16 residues long. V lost 1 base to trimming and J lost 7 bases, with 19 bases between them.

The gene calls are TRBV9 and TRBJ1-5; possible D gene TRBD1, 5 bases. The CDR3 extends over 15 amino acids. Germline V lookup: CDR1 SGDLS, CDR2 YYNGEE. Between the trimmed V and J ends, which lost 5 bases and 2 bases, there was a span of 14 bases. CDR3 coding DNA: TGTGCCAGCAGTGGGGCCCAGGGTGGCAATCAGCCCCAGCATTTT. Its translation: CASSGAQGGNQPQHF. Complete variable domain (other parts from reference TRBV9 and TRBJ1-5): DSGVTQTPKHLITATGQRVTLRCSPRSGDLSVYWYQQSLDQGLQFLIQYYNGEERAKGNILERFSAQQFPDLHSELNLSSLELGDSALYFCASSGAQGGNQPQHFGDGTRLSIL.

This sequence joins TRBV6-5 and TRBJ2-2; no clear D gene. Trimming took off 7 bases at V and 6 bases at J, with 6 bases between the two ends. This CDR3 region has 11 residues. The germline gives CDR1 MNHEY, CDR2 SVGAGI. The CDR3 sequence: CASTRAGELFF. CDR3 bases: TGTGCCAGCACCAGAGCCGGGGAGCTGTTTTTT.

The CDR3 nucleotides read TGTGCCAGCAGCCAAGAGCGGGGGGACAACACCGGGGAGCTGTTTTTT. It encodes CASSQERGDNTGELFF. The chain is built from TRBV4-2 and TRBJ2-2, with 8 bases matching TRBD2. The CDR3 is 16 amino acids. Germline assignment: CDR1 LGHNA and CDR2 YNFKEQ. Unmatched junction bases numbered 2, after V lost 0 bases and J lost 2 bases.

The chain uses TRBV7-2 and TRBJ1-2; D gene uncertain. The germline V gene has CDR1 SGHTA and CDR2 FQGNSA. V was cut by 5 bases and J by 7 bases, with 17 bases left in between. This CDR3 contains 14 residues. The CDR3 DNA reads TGTGCCAGCAGCCCGTCCCCGAGGACGGGTGGCTACACCTTC. Protein: CASSPSPRTGGYTF.

The V call is TRBV6-2 or TRBV6-3, the J call TRBJ2-1; 12 nucleotides line up with TRBD2. V shed 6 bases and J 10 bases; nucleotides not matched to a gene: 10. The CDR3 has 15 amino acids. Germline CDR1 is MNHEY and CDR2 is SVGEGT. In nucleotides, the CDR3 is TGTGCCAGCAGCCTTTGGACTAGCGGGGCATTGGAGCAGTTCTTC. It is translated as CASSLWTSGALEQFF.

This clone was counted between two and nine times. The CDR3 protein is CASSPDRGQSSPLHF. CDR3 nucleotides: TGTGCCAGCTCACCAGACAGGGGGCAGAGTTCACCCCTCCACTTT. This rearrangement joins TRBV18 to TRBJ1-6; 10 bases line up with TRBD1. The length of the CDR3 is 15 residues. Germline trimming cut 2 bases from V and 9 bases from J; bases unmatched to any gene: 4. CDR1 and CDR2 from the germline V gene are KGHSH and LQKENI.

CDR3 residues: CASSPPAGRGNEQYF. In DNA, the CDR3 is TGTGCCAGCTCACCACCGGCAGGGAGAGGCAACGAGCAGTACTTC. This chain uses TRBV18 with TRBJ2-7, with D perhaps being TRBD1 or TRBD2 (5 bases each). V was pared by 0 bases and J by 5 bases, with 14 bases between. In germline, CDR1 is KGHSH, CDR2 LQKENI. CDR3 length equals 15 residues.

This sequence joins TRBV19 and TRBJ1-1; TRBD1 agrees at 7 bases. With V trimmed by 7 bases and J by 7 bases, 6 bases remained unmatched. This CDR3 has 12 residues. Germline V gives CDR1 LNHDA, CDR2 SQIVND (reference sequence). The CDR3 DNA reads TGTGCCAGTATGGGACAGAGGCTTGAAGCTTTCTTT. Translated, it gives CASMGQRLEAFF.

This chain uses TRBV6-2 or TRBV6-3 with TRBJ2-5; no reliable D call. Germline CDR1 reads MNHEY; CDR2 reads SVGEGT. With 1 base removed from V and 5 bases from J, the gap between germline ends came to 5 bases. The CDR3 is made up of 12 amino acids. The CDR3 bases are TGTGCCAGCAGTTACTTAAGGGAGACCCAGTACTTC. Amino acid sequence: CASSYLRETQYF.

V and J are TRBV27 and TRBJ2-5; no clear D. The CDR3 has 15 amino acids. Germline V gives CDR1 MNHEY, CDR2 SMNVEV (reference sequence). The V end was cut by 3 bases, the J end by 4 bases, with 15 bases between. The CDR3 is CASSFSQTRRETQYF. The CDR3 coding sequence is TGTGCCAGCAGTTTTTCCCAGACCCGCCGAGAGACCCAGTACTTC.

The rearrangement joins TRBV28 to TRBJ1-1; no reliable D call. CDR3 size: 13 residues. Trimming left V 7 bases short and J 7 bases short, with 16 bases between. Per germline, CDR1 MDHEN and CDR2 SYDVKM. For the CDR3, the DNA is TGTGCCAGCACACATTCGGGCACATTTGAAGCTTTCTTT. Protein: CASTHSGTFEAFF.

The rearrangement joins TRBV4-1 to TRBJ2-2; D remains ambiguous. Per the germline V gene, CDR1 is MGHRA and CDR2 is YSYEKL. Trimming removed 1 base from V and 6 bases from J, with 30 bases in between. CDR3 size: 21 residues. For the CDR3, the DNA is TGCGCCAGCAGCCAAGTTTCCCACCAACTTGGGGAAGGTCGGGCCGCCGGGGAGCTGTTTTTT. This gives the protein CASSQVSHQLGEGRAAGELFF.

V gene TRBV5-1 combines with J gene TRBJ2-1; D remains ambiguous. This CDR3 is built from 12 residues. The V gene's germline CDR1 is SGHRS and CDR2 YFSETQ. The germline V and J ends were trimmed by 4 bases and 7 bases, with 9 bases remaining between them. The CDR3 here is CASSVGNNEQFF. The CDR3 DNA sequence: TGCGCCAGCAGCGTTGGGAATAATGAGCAGTTCTTC.

The chain has TRBV27 and TRBJ2-5, with a possible D match to TRBD1 (5 bases). The CDR3 is 17 residues long. CDR1 is MNHEY, CDR2 SMNVEV, per germline (reference sequence). V lost 3 bases and J 2 bases, leaving 19 bases between the germline ends. CDR3 in amino acids: CASSFGGDLGLQETQYF. As DNA, the CDR3 is TGTGCCAGCAGTTTCGGCGGCGACCTGGGGCTACAAGAGACCCAGTACTTC.

This clone qualifies as hyperexpanded. The chain is built from TRBV6-5 and TRBJ2-1, with D hard to call. CDR3 length equals 14 residues. The germline gives CDR1 MNHEY, CDR2 SVGAGI. The V end was cut by 0 bases, the J end by 7 bases, with 10 bases between. CDR3 sequence: CASSYSGSKNEQFF. CDR3 DNA sequence: TGTGCCAGCAGTTACTCTGGGTCAAAAAATGAGCAGTTCTTC.

Points on this clone: Relative to the germline gene, one junction end is altered; a read error may explain this. This chain joins TRBV7-7 and TRBJ2-4, with D unclear. In germline, CDR1 is SSHAT, CDR2 FNYEAQ (reference sequence). There are 13 residues in the CDR3. The CDR3 DNA reads TGTGCTAGCAGTCCTAGGGCTGGGCACATTCAGTACTTC. Residues: CASSPRAGHIQYF. The entire variable domain, with the rest obtained from reference TRBV7-7 and TRBJ2-4, is as follows: GAGVSQSPRYKVTKRGQDVTLRCDPISSHATLYWYQQALGQGPEFLTYFNYEAQPDKSGLPSDRFSAERPEGSISTLTIQRTEQRDSAMYRCASSPRAGHIQYFGAGTRLSVL.

This clone has a single count. V gene TRBV3-1 (or the pseudogene TRBV3-2) combines with J gene TRBJ2-3; D is perhaps TRBD2 (5 bases). This CDR3 is 14 amino acids long. Germline V CDR1 and CDR2: LGHDT, YNNKEL (reference sequence). Trimming took 4 bases from V and 0 from J, leaving 8 bases between them. CDR3 region: CASSRWTSTDTQYF. In DNA form, the CDR3 reads TGTGCCAGCAGCCGATGGACTAGCACAGATACGCAGTATTTT.

This clone was seen a few times. This sequence joins TRBV28 and TRBJ1-6; D gene ambiguous. CDR1 is MDHEN and CDR2 is SYDVKM in the germline V gene. With 8 bases removed from V and 3 bases from J, the gap between germline ends came to 11 bases. The CDR3 has 14 amino acids. CDR3: CASQSINYNSPLHF. In DNA form, the CDR3 reads TGTGCCAGCCAAAGCATAAACTATAATTCACCCCTCCACTTT.

V gene TRBV5-1 combines with J gene TRBJ2-5; 10 bases align to TRBD1. There are 15 residues in the CDR3. Germline-derived CDR1 and CDR2 are SGHRS and YFSETQ. Trimming at V came to 0 bases and at J to 5 bases, leaving 4 bases not matched to a gene. CDR3 sequence reads: CASSLEPGQGETQYF. CDR3 DNA: TGCGCCAGCAGCTTGGAACCGGGACAGGGGGAGACCCAGTACTTC.

This clone showed up just a few times. This rearrangement joins TRBV28 to TRBJ1-1, with D maybe TRBD1 (6 bases). The germline CDR1 and CDR2 sequences are MDHEN and SYDVKM. Trimming stripped 7 bases from V and 5 bases from J, with 11 bases between. There are 12 residues in the CDR3. CDR3 DNA: TGTGCCAGCAATGGGGGGCTGACTGAAGCTTTCTTT. Protein product: CASNGGLTEAFF.